Following are 4 T cell receptor beta chains from one sample sequenced in a study of cytotoxic CD8 clonotypes in ibrutinib-treated CLL. Method: immunoSEQ multiplex PCR; TCRdb's copy keeps in-frame clones and lacks some. The data contain roughly 17,000 clones, about 64% of them singletons. Sequenced material: PBMCs, taken after 12 months of ibrutinib treatment. The receptors originated from a human donor with chronic lymphocytic leukemia.

The chain links TRBV5-1 to TRBJ1-1; D ambiguous. Germline values: CDR1 SGHRS, CDR2 YFSETQ. V lost 4 bases and J 1 base, leaving 8 bases between the germline ends. The CDR3 runs to 13 residues. DNA of the CDR3: TGCGCCAGCAGCCCACAGAAGAACACTGAAGCTTTCTTT. Translating gives CASSPQKNTEAFF.

This sequence joins TRBV7-8 and TRBJ2-7, with D possibly called TRBD1 or TRBD2 (7 bases each). The length of the CDR3 is 14 residues. The V gene lost 5 bases and the J gene lost 7 bases, with 18 bases spanning the gap. Germline CDR1 is SGHVS and CDR2 is FQNEAQ. Here the CDR3 DNA reads TGTGCCAGCAGCCCAGGGGGAGCGGGGCTTGAGCAGTACTTC. It is translated as CASSPGGAGLEQYF. Full variable domain (outside the CDR3, taken from reference TRBV7-8 and TRBJ2-7): GAGVSQSPRYKVAKRGQDVALRCDPISGHVSLFWYQQALGQGPEFLTYFQNEAQLDKSGLPSDRFFAERPEGSVSTLKIQRTQQEDSAVYLCASSPGGAGLEQYFGPGTRLTVT.

This chain connects TRBV7-6 to TRBJ2-2, with 11 bases aligning to TRBD2. The trim removed 5 bases at V and 5 bases at J, leaving 4 bases unmatched. Germline V gene data show CDR1 as SGHVS and CDR2 as FNYEAQ. The CDR3 has 15 amino acids. CDR3: CASSPIAGGTGELFF. The DNA of the CDR3 is TGTGCCAGCAGCCCTATAGCGGGAGGGACCGGGGAGCTGTTTTTT.

This chain joins TRBV20-1 and TRBJ2-1; D is undetermined. V lost 3 bases and J 8 bases, leaving 8 bases between the germline ends. Germline CDR1 reads DFQATT; CDR2 reads SNEGSKA (reference sequence). This CDR3 is 11 amino acids long. The CDR3 DNA is TGCAGTGCTAGTCCGGAGCATGAGCAGTTCTTC. Encoded protein: CSASPEHEQFF.